This T cell receptor beta chain appears in the sequencing data of a study of siplizumab effects on memory and regulatory T cells. Study-wide results and caveats: The study found that mappable alloreactive CD4+ clones averaged about 70% Treg-derived with siplizumab and over 25% in controls.

The CDR3 is 16 residues long. V shed 2 bases and J shed 2 bases, with 12 bases lying between them. Germline assignment: CDR1 MNHNS and CDR2 SASEGT. For this clone: Its specificity is unknown.

Measured with immunoSEQ multiplex PCR; TCRdb has only the in-frame clones, and not every one. The data contain about 100,000 clones, about nine tenths of them singletons. This sequence was found in a human donor in good health. What was sequenced was CD4+ T cells sorted from blood. The chain carries TRBV6-1 and TRBJ2-2, with D hard to call. The DNA of the CDR3 is TGTGCCAGCAGTGAAACCCGTATCCGTAACACCGGGGAGCTGTTTTTT. This codes for CASSETRIRNTGELFF.